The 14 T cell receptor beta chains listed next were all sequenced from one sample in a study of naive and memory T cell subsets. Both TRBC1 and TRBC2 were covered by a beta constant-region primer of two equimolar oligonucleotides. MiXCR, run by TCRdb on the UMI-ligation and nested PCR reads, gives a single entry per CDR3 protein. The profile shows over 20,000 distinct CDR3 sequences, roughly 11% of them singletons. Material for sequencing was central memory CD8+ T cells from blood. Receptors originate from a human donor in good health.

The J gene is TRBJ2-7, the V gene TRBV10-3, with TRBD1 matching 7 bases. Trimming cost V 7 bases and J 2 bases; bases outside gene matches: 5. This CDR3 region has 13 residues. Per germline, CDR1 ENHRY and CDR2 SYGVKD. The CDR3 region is CAITQGQAYEQYF. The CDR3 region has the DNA TGTGCCATCACCCAAGGACAGGCCTACGAGCAGTACTTC.

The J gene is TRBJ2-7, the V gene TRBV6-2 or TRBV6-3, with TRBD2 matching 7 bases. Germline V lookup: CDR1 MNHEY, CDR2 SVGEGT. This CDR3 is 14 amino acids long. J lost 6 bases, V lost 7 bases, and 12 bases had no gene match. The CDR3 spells CASTPGLPPGEQYF. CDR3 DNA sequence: TGTGCCAGCACCCCGGGACTACCTCCTGGCGAGCAGTACTTC.

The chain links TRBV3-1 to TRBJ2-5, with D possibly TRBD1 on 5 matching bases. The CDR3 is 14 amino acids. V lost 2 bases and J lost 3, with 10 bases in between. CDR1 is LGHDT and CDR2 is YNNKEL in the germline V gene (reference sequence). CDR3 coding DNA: TGTGCCAGCAGCCAATTGAGACAGAAAGAGACCCAGTACTTC. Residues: CASSQLRQKETQYF.

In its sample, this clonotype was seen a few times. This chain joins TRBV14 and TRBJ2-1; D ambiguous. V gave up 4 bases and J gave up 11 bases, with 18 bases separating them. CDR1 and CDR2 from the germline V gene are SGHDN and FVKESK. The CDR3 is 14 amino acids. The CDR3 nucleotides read TGTGCCAGCAGCCCCAACCATGACCGACGTAAGCAGTTCTTC. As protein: CASSPNHDRRKQFF.

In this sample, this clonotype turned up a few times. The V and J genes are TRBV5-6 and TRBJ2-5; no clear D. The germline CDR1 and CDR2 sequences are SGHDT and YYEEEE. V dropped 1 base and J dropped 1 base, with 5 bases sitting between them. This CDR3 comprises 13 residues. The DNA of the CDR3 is TGTGCCAGCAGCTTGCCCCCCCAAGAGACCCAGTACTTC. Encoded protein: CASSLPPQETQYF.

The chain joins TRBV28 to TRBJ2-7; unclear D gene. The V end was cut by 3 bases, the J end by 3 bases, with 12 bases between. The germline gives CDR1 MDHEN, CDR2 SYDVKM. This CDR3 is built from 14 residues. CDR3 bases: TGTGCCAGCAGTTTTTTGGGGTCCATCTACGAGCAGTACTTC. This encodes CASSFLGSIYEQYF.

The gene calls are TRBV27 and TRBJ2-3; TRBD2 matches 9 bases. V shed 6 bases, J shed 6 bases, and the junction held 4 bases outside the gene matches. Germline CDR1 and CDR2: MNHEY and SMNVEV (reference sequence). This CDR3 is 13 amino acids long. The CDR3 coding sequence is TGTGCCAGCAGCGGCGGGAGGGCCGATACGCAGTATTTT. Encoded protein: CASSGGRADTQYF.

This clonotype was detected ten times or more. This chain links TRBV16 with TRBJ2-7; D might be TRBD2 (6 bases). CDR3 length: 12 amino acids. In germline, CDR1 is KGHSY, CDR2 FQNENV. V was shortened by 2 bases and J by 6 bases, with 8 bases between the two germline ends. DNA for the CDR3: TGTGCCAGCAGCCAACTAGCGACCGAGCAGTACTTC. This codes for CASSQLATEQYF.

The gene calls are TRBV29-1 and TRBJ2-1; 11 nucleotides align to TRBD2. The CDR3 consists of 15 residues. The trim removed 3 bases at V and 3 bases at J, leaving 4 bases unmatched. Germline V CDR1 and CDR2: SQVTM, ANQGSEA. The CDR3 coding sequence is TGCAGCGTTGAGGAGGGACTAGCGGTCTACAATGAGCAGTTCTTC. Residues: CSVEEGLAVYNEQFF.

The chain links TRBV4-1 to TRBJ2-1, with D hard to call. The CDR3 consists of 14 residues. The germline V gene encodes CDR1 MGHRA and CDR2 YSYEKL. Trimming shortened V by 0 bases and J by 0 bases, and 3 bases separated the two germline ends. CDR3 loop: CASSQEISYNEQFF. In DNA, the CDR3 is TGCGCCAGCAGCCAAGAAATCTCCTACAATGAGCAGTTCTTC.

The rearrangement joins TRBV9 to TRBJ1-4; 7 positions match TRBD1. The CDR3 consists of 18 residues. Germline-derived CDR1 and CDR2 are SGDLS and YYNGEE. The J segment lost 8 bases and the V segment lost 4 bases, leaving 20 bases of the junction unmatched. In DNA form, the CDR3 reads TGTGCCAGCAGCCCCGCGGGGACAGCCAACCCCGGGTGGGAAAAACTGTTTTTT. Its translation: CASSPAGTANPGWEKLFF.

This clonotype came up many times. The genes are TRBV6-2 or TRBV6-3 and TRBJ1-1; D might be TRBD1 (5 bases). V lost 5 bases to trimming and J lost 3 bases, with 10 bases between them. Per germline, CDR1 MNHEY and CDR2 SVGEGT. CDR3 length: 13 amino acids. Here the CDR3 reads CASSKTDYTEAFF. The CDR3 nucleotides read TGTGCCAGCAGTAAGACAGACTACACTGAAGCTTTCTTT.

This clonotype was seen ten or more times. The CDR3 here is CSASDRTGGTEAFF. CDR3 DNA: TGCAGTGCTAGTGACCGGACAGGGGGCACTGAAGCTTTCTTT. The genes are TRBV20-1 and TRBJ1-1; 10 bases are a match to TRBD1. With V trimmed by 3 bases and J by 4 bases, 5 bases remained unmatched. Germline CDR1 DFQATT, CDR2 SNEGSKA (reference sequence). CDR3 length: 14 residues.

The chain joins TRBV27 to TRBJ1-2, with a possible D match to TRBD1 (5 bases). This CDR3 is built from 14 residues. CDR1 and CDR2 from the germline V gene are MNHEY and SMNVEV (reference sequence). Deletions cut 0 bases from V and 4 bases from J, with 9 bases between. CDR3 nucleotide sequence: TGTGCCAGCAGTTTATCTGGGGGTCTCTATGGCTACACCTTC. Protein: CASSLSGGLYGYTF.